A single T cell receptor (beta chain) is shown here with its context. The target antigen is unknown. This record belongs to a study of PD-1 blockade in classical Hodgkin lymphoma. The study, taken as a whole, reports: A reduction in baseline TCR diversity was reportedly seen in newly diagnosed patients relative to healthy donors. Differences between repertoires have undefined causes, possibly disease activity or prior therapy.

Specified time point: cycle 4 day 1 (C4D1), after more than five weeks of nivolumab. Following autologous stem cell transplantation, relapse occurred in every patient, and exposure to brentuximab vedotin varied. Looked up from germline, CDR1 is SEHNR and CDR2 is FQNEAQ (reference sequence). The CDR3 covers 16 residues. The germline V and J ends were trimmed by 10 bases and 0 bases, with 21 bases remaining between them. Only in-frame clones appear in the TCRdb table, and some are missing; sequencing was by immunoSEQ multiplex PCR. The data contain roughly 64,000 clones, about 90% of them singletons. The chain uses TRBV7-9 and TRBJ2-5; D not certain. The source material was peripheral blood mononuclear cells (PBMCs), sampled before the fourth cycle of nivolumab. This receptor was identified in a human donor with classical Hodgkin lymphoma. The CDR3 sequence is CATNLESRTDQETQYF. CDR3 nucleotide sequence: TGTGCCACCAACCTGGAATCACGGACGGACCAAGAGACCCAGTACTTC.